This T cell receptor (beta chain) was observed in a study of blood T cell repertoires in COVID-19. Study context: There were acute and convalescent COVID-19 samples, and they came from the United States, Italy and Spain. T cells, B-cell-depleted T cells, or PBMCs supplied cDNA or gDNA.

Authors' data handling: Cell counts per sample came from amplifying reference gene primers. Assay: immunoSEQ multiplex PCR; the TCRdb copy retains only in-frame clones and omits some. D and trimming were read from the DNA, whereas the V and J calls and clone size are those reported in that table. The repertoire holds about 40,000 clones, roughly 73% seen once, with under 30% in the top ten. This CDR3 spans 14 amino acids. Germline-derived CDR1 and CDR2 are GTSNPN and SVGIG (reference sequence). Sequencing was done on a sample of peripheral blood. The gene calls are TRBV30 and TRBJ1-1; no firm D call. This TCR derives from a woman between 65 and 79 years old with acute or convalescent COVID-19. CDR3 coding DNA: TGTGCTTCATTCGGAGTTGCTTGGGACACTGAAGCTTTCTTT. Its translation is CASFGVAWDTEAFF.